This T cell receptor (beta chain) was retrieved from a study of CD8 T cells in ankylosing spondylitis. The germline V gene has CDR1 SGHRS and CDR2 YFSETQ. The CDR3 has 13 amino acids. V was clipped by 4 bases and J by 0 bases, with 6 bases between them. The TCR beta libraries were generated through quantitative 5'-RACE incorporating molecular barcodes. MiXCR, run by TCRdb on the 5' RACE reads, gives a single entry per CDR3 protein. Here the sample spans 150,000 to 200,000 distinct CDR3 sequences, about 32% being singletons. This clonotype appeared many times. This TCR derives from a male donor with ankylosing spondylitis. This chain links TRBV5-1 with TRBJ2-3, with D unclear. The sequencing input was synovial fluid, either unsorted or a sorted T cell fraction (not recorded which). The CDR3 region has the DNA TGCGCCAGCAGCACCTATAGCACAGATACGCAGTATTTT. This gives the protein CASSTYSTDTQYF.